The present T cell receptor (beta chain) was sequenced within a study of blood T cell repertoires in COVID-19. Overall study: PBMCs, B-cell-depleted T cells, or T cells were the source of the cDNA or gDNA that made up the material.

J was trimmed by 3 bases and V by 4 bases; bases with no gene match: 17. Looked up from germline, CDR1 is MDHEN and CDR2 is SYDVKM. There are 20 residues in the CDR3. Generated by immunoSEQ multiplex PCR, the TCRdb table keeps only in-frame clones and is missing some. The data show over 300,000 clones, about nine tenths seen once. The chain has TRBV28 and TRBJ2-2, with 10 bases lining up with TRBD1. The specimen was PBMCs or T cells enriched from blood (not recorded which). The TCR sequence derives from a woman younger than 35 who had recovered from COVID-19. As DNA, the CDR3 is TGTGCCAGCAGTTCCCCACCGGGACAGGGGTGGTGGGGTGACACCGGGGAGCTGTTTTTT. This translates into CASSSPPGQGWWGDTGELFF.